This TCR beta chain was captured by sequencing in a study of OX40 agonist ivuxolimab in advanced cancers. Study information: Treatment of patients was with ivuxolimab, an agonistic anti-OX40 (CD134) antibody.

Profiled with immunoSEQ multiplex PCR; TCRdb holds only in-frame clones, not every one. The sample shows under 85,000 clones, approximately 86% of them seen only once. V shed 3 bases and J shed 4 bases, with 12 bases lying between them. Germline CDR1 and CDR2: MDHEN and SYDVKM. The CDR3 has 14 residues. The rearrangement uses TRBV28 and TRBJ1-1; D is perhaps TRBD1 (5 bases). The receptor comes from an adult with an advanced solid tumor such as melanoma, head and neck, liver or kidney cancer. Sample: CD4+ or CD8+ T cells sorted from blood, taken in a trial of the OX40 agonist ivuxolimab. The CDR3 spells CASSFVGHGTEAFF. CDR3 nucleotide sequence: TGTGCCAGCAGTTTCGTGGGGCACGGCACTGAAGCTTTCTTT.